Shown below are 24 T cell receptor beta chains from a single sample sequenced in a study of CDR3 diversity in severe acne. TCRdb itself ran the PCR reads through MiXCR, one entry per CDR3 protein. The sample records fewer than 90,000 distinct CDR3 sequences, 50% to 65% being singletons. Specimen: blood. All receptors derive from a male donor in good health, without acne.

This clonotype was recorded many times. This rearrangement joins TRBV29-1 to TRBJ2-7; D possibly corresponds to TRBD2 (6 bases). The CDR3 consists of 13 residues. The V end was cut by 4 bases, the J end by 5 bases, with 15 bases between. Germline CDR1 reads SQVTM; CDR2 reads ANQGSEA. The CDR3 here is CSVAGWEEHEQYF. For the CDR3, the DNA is TGCAGCGTTGCAGGGTGGGAGGAACACGAGCAGTACTTC.

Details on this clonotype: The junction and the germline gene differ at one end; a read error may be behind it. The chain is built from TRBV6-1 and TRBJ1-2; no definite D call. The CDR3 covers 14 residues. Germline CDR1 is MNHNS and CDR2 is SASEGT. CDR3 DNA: TGTGCCAGCAGTGCCGAGCAAATTTTAGGGAAGAATTCCTTC. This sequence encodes CASSAEQILGKNSF.

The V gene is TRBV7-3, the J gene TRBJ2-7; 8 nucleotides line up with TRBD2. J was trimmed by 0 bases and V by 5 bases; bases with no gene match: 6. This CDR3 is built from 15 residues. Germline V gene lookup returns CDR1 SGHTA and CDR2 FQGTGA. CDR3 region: CASSPREGGSYEQYF. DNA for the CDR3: TGTGCCAGCAGCCCCCGGGAGGGCGGCTCCTACGAGCAGTACTTC.

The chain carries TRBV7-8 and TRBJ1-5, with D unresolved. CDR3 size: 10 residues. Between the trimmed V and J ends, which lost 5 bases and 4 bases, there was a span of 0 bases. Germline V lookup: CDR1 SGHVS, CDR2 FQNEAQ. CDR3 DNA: TGTGCCAGCAGCAATCAGCCCCAGCATTTT. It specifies CASSNQPQHF.

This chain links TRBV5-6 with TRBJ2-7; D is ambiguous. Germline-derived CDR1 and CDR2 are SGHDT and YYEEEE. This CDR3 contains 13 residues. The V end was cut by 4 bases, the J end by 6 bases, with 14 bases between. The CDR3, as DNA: TGTGCCAGCAGCCCCCGCACGGGTCGCGAGCAGTACTTC. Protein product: CASSPRTGREQYF.

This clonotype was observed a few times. The CDR3 coding sequence is TGCAGCGTTGCTGTTAGCACTAACTATGGCTACACCTTC. Its translation is CSVAVSTNYGYTF. The chain joins TRBV29-1 to TRBJ1-2; D is unclear. The CDR3 has 13 amino acids. Trimming took off 4 bases at V and 0 bases at J, with 9 bases between the two ends. Germline loops: CDR1 SQVTM, CDR2 ANQGSEA. Complete variable domain (other parts from reference TRBV29-1 and TRBJ1-2): SAVISQKPSRDICQRGTSLTIQCQVDSQVTMMFWYRQQPGQSLTLIATANQGSEATYESGFVIDKFPISRPNLTFSTLTVSNMSPEDSSIYLCSVAVSTNYGYTFGSGTRLTVV.

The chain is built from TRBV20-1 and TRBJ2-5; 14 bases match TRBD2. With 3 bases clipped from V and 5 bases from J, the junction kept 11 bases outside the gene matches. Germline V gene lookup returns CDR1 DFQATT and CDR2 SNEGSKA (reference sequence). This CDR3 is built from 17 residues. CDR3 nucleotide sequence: TGCAGTGCTAGGCTAGCGACTAGCGGGAGGGCCGGGGAGACCCAGTACTTC. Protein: CSARLATSGRAGETQYF.

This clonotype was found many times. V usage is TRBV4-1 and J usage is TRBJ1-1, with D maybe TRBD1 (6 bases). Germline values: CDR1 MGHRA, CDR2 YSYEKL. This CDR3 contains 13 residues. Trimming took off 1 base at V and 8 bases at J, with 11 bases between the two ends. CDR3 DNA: TGCGCCAGCAGCCAAGGGCGGGACAACGAAGCTTTCTTT. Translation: CASSQGRDNEAFF.

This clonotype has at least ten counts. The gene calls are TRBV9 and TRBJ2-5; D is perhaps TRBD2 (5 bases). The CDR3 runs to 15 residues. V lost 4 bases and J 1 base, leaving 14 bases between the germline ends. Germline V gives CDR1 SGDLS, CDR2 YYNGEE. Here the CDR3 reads CASSTLGLSQETQYF. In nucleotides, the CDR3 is TGTGCCAGCAGCACCTTAGGACTGAGCCAAGAGACCCAGTACTTC.

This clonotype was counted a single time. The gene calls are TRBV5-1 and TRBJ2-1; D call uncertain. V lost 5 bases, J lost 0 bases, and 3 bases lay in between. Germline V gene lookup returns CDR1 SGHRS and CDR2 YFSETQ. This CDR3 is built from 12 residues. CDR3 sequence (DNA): TGCGCCAGCAGGAGCTCCTACAATGAGCAGTTCTTC. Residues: CASRSSYNEQFF.

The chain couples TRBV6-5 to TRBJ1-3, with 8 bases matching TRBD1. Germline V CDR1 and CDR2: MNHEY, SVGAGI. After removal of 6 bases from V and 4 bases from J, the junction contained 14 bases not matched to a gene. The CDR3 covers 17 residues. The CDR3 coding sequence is TGTGCCAGCAGCCTCGGGACAGGACCACTCGAGGGAAACACCATATATTTT. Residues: CASSLGTGPLEGNTIYF.

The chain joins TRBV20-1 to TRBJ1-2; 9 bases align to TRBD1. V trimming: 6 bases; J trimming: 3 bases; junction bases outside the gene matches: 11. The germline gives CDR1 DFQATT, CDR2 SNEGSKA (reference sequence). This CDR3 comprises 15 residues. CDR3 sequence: CSATIRDRVYYGYTF. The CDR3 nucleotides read TGCAGTGCCACGATCCGGGACAGGGTCTACTATGGCTACACCTTC.

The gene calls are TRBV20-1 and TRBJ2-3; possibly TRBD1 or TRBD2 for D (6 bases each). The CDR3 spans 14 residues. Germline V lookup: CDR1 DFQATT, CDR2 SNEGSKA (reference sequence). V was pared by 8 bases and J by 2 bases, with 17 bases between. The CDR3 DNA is TGCAGTTTTTCAGTGGGGGGCTACACAGATACGCAGTATTTT. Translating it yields CSFSVGGYTDTQYF.

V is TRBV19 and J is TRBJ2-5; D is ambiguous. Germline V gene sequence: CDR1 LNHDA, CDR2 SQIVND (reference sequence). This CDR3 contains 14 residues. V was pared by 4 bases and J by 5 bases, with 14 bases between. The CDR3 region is CASSKMRGRETQYF. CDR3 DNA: TGTGCCAGTAGTAAAATGAGAGGACGGGAGACCCAGTACTTC.

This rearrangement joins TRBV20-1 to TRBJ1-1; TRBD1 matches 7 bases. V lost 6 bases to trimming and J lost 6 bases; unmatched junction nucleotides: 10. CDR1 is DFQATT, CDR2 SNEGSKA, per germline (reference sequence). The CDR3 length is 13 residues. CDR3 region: CSASTGKKAEAFF. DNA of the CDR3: TGCAGTGCATCGACAGGGAAGAAGGCTGAAGCTTTCTTT.

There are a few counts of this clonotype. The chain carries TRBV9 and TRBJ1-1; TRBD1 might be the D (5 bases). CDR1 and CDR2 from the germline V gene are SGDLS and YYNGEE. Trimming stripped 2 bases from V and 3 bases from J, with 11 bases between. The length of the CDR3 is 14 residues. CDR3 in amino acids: CASSVTGADTEAFF. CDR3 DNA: TGTGCCAGCAGCGTGACCGGGGCCGACACTGAAGCTTTCTTT.

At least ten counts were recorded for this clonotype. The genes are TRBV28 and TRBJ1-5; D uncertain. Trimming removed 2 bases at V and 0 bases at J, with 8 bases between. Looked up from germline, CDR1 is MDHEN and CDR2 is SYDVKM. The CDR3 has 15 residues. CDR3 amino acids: CASSLQAHSNQPQHF. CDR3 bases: TGTGCCAGCAGTTTACAGGCCCATAGCAATCAGCCCCAGCATTTT.

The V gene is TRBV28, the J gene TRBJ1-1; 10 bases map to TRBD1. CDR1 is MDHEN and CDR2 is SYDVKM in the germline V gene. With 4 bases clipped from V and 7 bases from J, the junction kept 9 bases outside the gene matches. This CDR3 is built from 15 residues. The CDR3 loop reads CASSSPGQGFVEAFF. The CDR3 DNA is TGTGCCAGCAGTTCCCCGGGACAGGGGTTCGTTGAAGCTTTCTTT.

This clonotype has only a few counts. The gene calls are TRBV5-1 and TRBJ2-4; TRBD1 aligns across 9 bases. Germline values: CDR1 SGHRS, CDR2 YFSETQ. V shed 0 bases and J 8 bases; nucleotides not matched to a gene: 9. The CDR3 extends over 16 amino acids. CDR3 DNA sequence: TGCGCCAGCAGCTTGGAACAGGGGGCTAGGTCGGACATTCAGTACTTC. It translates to CASSLEQGARSDIQYF. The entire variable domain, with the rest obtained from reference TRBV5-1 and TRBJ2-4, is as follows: KAGVTQTPRYLIKTRGQQVTLSCSPISGHRSVSWYQQTPGQGLQFLFEYFSETQRNKGNFPGRFSGRQFSNSRSEMNVSTLELGDSALYLCASSLEQGARSDIQYFGAGTRLSVL.

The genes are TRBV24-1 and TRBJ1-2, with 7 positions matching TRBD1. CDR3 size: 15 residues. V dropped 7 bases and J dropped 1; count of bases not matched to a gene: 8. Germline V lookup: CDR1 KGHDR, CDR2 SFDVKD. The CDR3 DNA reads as TGTGCCACCAGACCCGGGACAGTACTTAACTATGGCTACACCTTC. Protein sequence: CATRPGTVLNYGYTF.

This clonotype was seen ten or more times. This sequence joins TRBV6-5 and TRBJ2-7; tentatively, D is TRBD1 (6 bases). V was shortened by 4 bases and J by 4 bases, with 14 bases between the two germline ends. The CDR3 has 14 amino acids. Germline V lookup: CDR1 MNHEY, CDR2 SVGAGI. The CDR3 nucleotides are TGTGCCAGCAGTTTAGGGGGAGCAGAATACGAGCAGTACTTC. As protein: CASSLGGAEYEQYF.

CDR3 nucleotide sequence: TGCAGTGCCAATCTGGGGCAAGAGACCCAGTACTTC. Encoded protein: CSANLGQETQYF. The rearrangement joins TRBV20-1 to TRBJ2-5; D is unresolved. Germline CDR1 and CDR2: DFQATT and SNEGSKA (reference sequence). Deletions cut 6 bases from V and 2 bases from J, with 10 bases between. The CDR3 length is 12 residues.

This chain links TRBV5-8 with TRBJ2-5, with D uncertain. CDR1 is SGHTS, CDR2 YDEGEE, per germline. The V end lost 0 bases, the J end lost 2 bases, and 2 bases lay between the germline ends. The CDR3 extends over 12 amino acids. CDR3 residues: CASSLGQETQYF. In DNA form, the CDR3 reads TGTGCCAGCAGCTTGGGGCAAGAGACCCAGTACTTC.

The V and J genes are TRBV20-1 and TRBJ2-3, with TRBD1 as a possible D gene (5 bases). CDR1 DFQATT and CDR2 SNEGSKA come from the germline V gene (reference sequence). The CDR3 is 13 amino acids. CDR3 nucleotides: TGCAGCTTCCTCTTTGGGGCGACAGATACGCAGTATTTT. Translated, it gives CSFLFGATDTQYF.